Following are 28 T cell receptor beta chains from one sample sequenced in a study of blood T cell repertoires in COVID-19 (dated by TCRdb to 2020 to 2021). The library was obtained by the immunoSEQ multiplex PCR assay. TCRdb provides this immuneACCESS table in a form limited to in-frame rearrangements. Some clones are lacking; in checked studies, under half of them reflect an unresolved V gene, and why the rest are absent is not known. Present in this sample are just over 90,000 clones, under 90% of which were seen just once. The ten top clones hold around 1.5% of the sample. Sequenced: peripheral blood. Receptor source: a human donor with active COVID-19. The donor label of this sample is uncertain.

The rearrangement joins TRBV12-3 or TRBV12-4 to TRBJ1-1, with 7 bases that match TRBD1. Losses at the gene ends were 8 bases for V and 7 bases for J; bases not matched to a gene: 4. CDR3 length equals 11 residues. The CDR3 sequence is CASSSGGEAFF. The CDR3 nucleotides are TGTGCCAGCTCGTCAGGGGGTGAAGCTTTCTTT.

The chain has TRBV4-1 and TRBJ1-4; D perhaps matches TRBD1 (5 bases). The CDR3 is made up of 15 amino acids. Germline CDR1 and CDR2: MGHRA and YSYEKL. V lost 1 base and J lost 8, with 14 bases in between. CDR3 protein: CASSQGGGTAEKLFF. The CDR3 nucleotides are TGCGCCAGCAGCCAAGGAGGAGGGACCGCCGAAAAACTGTTTTTT.

This sequence joins TRBV5-5 and TRBJ1-1, with 8 positions matching TRBD1. The germline gives CDR1 SGHKS, CDR2 YYEKEE (reference sequence). The CDR3 totals 16 residues. V lost 4 bases, J lost 1 base, and 9 bases stayed unmatched. The CDR3 DNA sequence: TGTGCCAGCAGCCCTCCGGACAGGGATTGGAACACTGAAGCTTTCTTT. This translates into CASSPPDRDWNTEAFF.

V gene TRBV4-3 combines with J gene TRBJ2-2; 8 bases fit TRBD2. Germline V CDR1 and CDR2: LGHNA, YSLEER. Unmatched junction bases numbered 14, after V lost 4 bases and J lost 7 bases. This CDR3 comprises 17 residues. CDR3 nucleotide sequence: TGCGCCAGCAGCCGAGATTACCGGCCCCGGGAGGGCGGGGAGCTGTTTTTT. It translates to CASSRDYRPREGGELFF.

This chain uses TRBV29-1 with TRBJ1-5; D is uncertain. The CDR3 consists of 12 residues. V gave up 6 bases and J gave up 8 bases, with 14 bases separating them. Germline CDR1 and CDR2: SQVTM and ANQGSEA. The CDR3 sequence is CSVQTGGEPQHF. The DNA for the CDR3 is TGCAGCGTCCAAACGGGAGGTGAGCCCCAGCATTTT.

This chain joins TRBV20-1 and TRBJ1-2; 7 bases align to TRBD1. With V trimmed by 6 bases and J by 4 bases, 2 bases remained unmatched. CDR1 and CDR2 from the germline V gene are DFQATT and SNEGSKA (reference sequence). The CDR3 has 11 amino acids. DNA for the CDR3: TGCAGTGCCCGGGACAGCTATGGCTACACCTTC. It yields the protein CSARDSYGYTF.

The chain has TRBV6-2 or TRBV6-3 and TRBJ2-3, with TRBD1 matching 7 bases. Trimming cost V 6 bases and J 2 bases; bases outside gene matches: 11. Germline lookup yields CDR1 MNHEY and CDR2 SVGEGT. CDR3 size: 16 residues. Here the CDR3 DNA reads TGTGCCAGCAGCATCCTCGGACAGGTGGACACAGATACGCAGTATTTT. Translation gives CASSILGQVDTDTQYF.

The gene calls are TRBV27 and TRBJ1-2; a possible D gene is TRBD1 (6 bases). The CDR3 sequence is 14 residues long. The germline V gene encodes CDR1 MNHEY and CDR2 SMNVEV (reference sequence). Trimming shortened V by 4 bases and J by 8 bases, and 17 bases separated the two germline ends. CDR3 sequence (DNA): TGTGCCAGCAGTTCCGGGGAATACAGGGCAGGCTACACCTTC. The encoded protein is CASSSGEYRAGYTF.

The rearrangement uses TRBV6-5 and TRBJ1-4; 7 bases are shared with TRBD1. This CDR3 has 14 amino acids. With 7 bases clipped from V and 7 bases from J, the junction kept 9 bases outside the gene matches. From germline, CDR1 is MNHEY and CDR2 SVGAGI. CDR3 sequence reads: CASTHGTVGEKLFF. DNA for the CDR3: TGTGCCAGCACCCACGGGACAGTTGGTGAAAAACTGTTTTTT.

This chain connects TRBV5-1 to TRBJ1-4, with 7 nucleotides matching TRBD1. The CDR3 spans 16 residues. Germline V gene data show CDR1 as SGHRS and CDR2 as YFSETQ. V shed 1 base and J 5 bases; nucleotides not matched to a gene: 8. This CDR3 is CASSLRPGQRNEKLFF. The CDR3 region has the DNA TGCGCCAGCAGCTTGCGACCGGGACAGAGGAATGAAAAACTGTTTTTT. Together with reference TRBV5-1 and TRBJ1-4, the CDR3 gives the full variable domain: KAGVTQTPRYLIKTRGQQVTLSCSPISGHRSVSWYQQTPGQGLQFLFEYFSETQRNKGNFPGRFSGRQFSNSRSEMNVSTLELGDSALYLCASSLRPGQRNEKLFFGSGTQLSVL.

V usage is TRBV4-1 and J usage is TRBJ1-2; 7 positions match TRBD1. Germline loops: CDR1 MGHRA, CDR2 YSYEKL. The CDR3 sequence is 15 residues long. The junction had 7 bases not matched to a gene; V was cut back by 2 bases and J by 4 bases. CDR3 sequence (DNA): TGCGCCAGCAGCCAACCCGGAGGGGGCGTCTATGGCTACACCTTC. Amino acids: CASSQPGGGVYGYTF.

J is TRBJ2-1 and V is TRBV5-1; tentative D call: TRBD1 (6 bases). The germline CDR1 and CDR2 sequences are SGHRS and YFSETQ. V shed 4 bases and J shed 6 bases, with 14 bases lying between them. The CDR3 has 14 amino acids. The CDR3 region is CASSTRTDTNEQFF. The CDR3 nucleotides are TGCGCCAGCAGCACAAGGACAGACACCAATGAGCAGTTCTTC.

Comment on this clone: Other DNA sequences from this sample encode an identical CDR3 as well. The chain links TRBV4-1 to TRBJ2-7; D is ambiguous. Germline values: CDR1 MGHRA, CDR2 YSYEKL. The CDR3 covers 13 residues. Trimming removed 1 base from V and 2 bases from J, with 6 bases in between. Written as DNA, the CDR3 is TGCGCCAGCAGCCAAGGGCAGGCCTACGAGCAGTACTTC. Residues: CASSQGQAYEQYF.

CDR3 DNA: TGCGCCAGCAGCCAAGGGACTAGCGGGGGCCTCCCTGGGGCCAACGTCCTGACTTTC. Amino acids: CASSQGTSGGLPGANVLTF. The rearrangement uses TRBV4-3 and TRBJ2-6; the match to TRBD2 covers 13 bases. This CDR3 spans 19 amino acids. Trimming took 1 base from V and 2 from J; bases not matched to a gene: 5. Per the germline V gene, CDR1 is LGHNA and CDR2 is YSLEER.

The genes are TRBV18 and TRBJ1-2; the D is unclear. The germline V and J ends were trimmed by 3 bases and 4 bases, with 15 bases remaining between them. Germline V gene data show CDR1 as KGHSH and CDR2 as LQKENI. The CDR3 length is 15 residues. In DNA, the CDR3 is TGTGCCAGCTCACCCGAACTGACTTTGAGCTATGGCTACACCTTC. Its protein is CASSPELTLSYGYTF.

The genes are TRBV13 and TRBJ1-5, with TRBD1 as a possible D gene (6 bases). CDR1 is PRHDT, CDR2 FYEKMQ, per germline (reference sequence). The CDR3 consists of 13 residues. Deletions cut 5 bases from V and 4 bases from J, with 9 bases between. CDR3 amino acids: CASSQGLNQPQHF. The CDR3 DNA is TGTGCCAGCAGCCAGGGGCTTAATCAGCCCCAGCATTTT.

This chain links TRBV7-2 with TRBJ2-1; D is perhaps TRBD1 (6 bases). Looked up from germline, CDR1 is SGHTA and CDR2 is FQGNSA. V was cut by 2 bases and J by 3 bases, with 11 bases left in between. The CDR3 extends over 15 amino acids. The CDR3 protein is CASSLQAGDYNEQFF. The CDR3 nucleotides are TGTGCCAGCAGCTTACAGGCAGGGGACTACAATGAGCAGTTCTTC.

The genes are TRBV7-9 and TRBJ2-1; 8 bases are a match to TRBD1. Germline V gene data show CDR1 as SEHNR and CDR2 as FQNEAQ (reference sequence). CDR3 length: 17 amino acids. V gave up 1 base and J gave up 7 bases; unmatched junction bases: 12. The CDR3 DNA reads TGTGCCAGCAGCTTAGAAGGACAGGGAAGAGATGAGAATGAGCAGTTCTTC. Its translation: CASSLEGQGRDENEQFF.

This chain connects TRBV2 to TRBJ2-3; possible D gene TRBD1, 6 bases. The V end was cut by 2 bases, the J end by 2 bases, with 11 bases between. Germline V gene data show CDR1 as SNHLY and CDR2 as FYNNEI. The CDR3 sequence is 15 residues long. The DNA for the CDR3 is TGTGCCAGCAGTGAACAGGGGAGCCCCACAGATACGCAGTATTTT. This codes for CASSEQGSPTDTQYF.

The V and J genes are TRBV7-2 and TRBJ2-3; tentative D call: TRBD2 (5 bases). The CDR3 has 15 residues. V lost 5 bases and J 0 bases, leaving 12 bases between the germline ends. Germline V CDR1 and CDR2: SGHTA, FQGNSA. In nucleotides, the CDR3 is TGTGCCAGCAGCCCCCGCCGGGGTAGCACAGATACGCAGTATTTT. Its protein is CASSPRRGSTDTQYF.

The chain uses TRBV6-2 or TRBV6-3 and TRBJ2-5; D is uncertain. V lost 3 bases and J 8 bases, leaving 16 bases between the germline ends. Per germline, CDR1 MNHEY and CDR2 SVGEGT. This CDR3 is 14 amino acids long. The CDR3 nucleotides read TGTGCCAGCAGTTATGGGCAGCCGTATATTACCCAGTACTTC. It translates to CASSYGQPYITQYF.

J is TRBJ2-7 and V is TRBV27; perhaps TRBD1 as D (5 bases). V was trimmed by 3 bases and J by 1 base, leaving 13 bases between them. Germline V CDR1 and CDR2: MNHEY, SMNVEV (reference sequence). The CDR3 covers 15 residues. The CDR3 bases are TGTGCCAGCAGTTTCAGGTGGACACAATCCTACGAGCAGTACTTC. Translated: CASSFRWTQSYEQYF.

This chain links TRBV2 with TRBJ2-5, with TRBD1 identical over 8 bases. Germline CDR1 is SNHLY and CDR2 is FYNNEI. The CDR3 is 14 amino acids. V lost 6 bases to trimming and J lost 5 bases; unmatched junction nucleotides: 8. This CDR3 reads CASRRQGRSETQYF. As DNA, the CDR3 is TGTGCCAGCAGGAGACAGGGGAGGTCGGAGACCCAGTACTTC.

J is TRBJ2-3 and V is TRBV20-1, with D possibly TRBD2 on 6 matching bases. This CDR3 is 14 amino acids long. The V gene lost 3 bases and the J gene lost 4 bases, with 14 bases spanning the gap. Germline V gene data show CDR1 as DFQATT and CDR2 as SNEGSKA (reference sequence). The CDR3 nucleotides are TGCAGTGCTAGTGGGCCCCGGGACTCAGATACGCAGTATTTT. It specifies CSASGPRDSDTQYF.

The chain combines TRBV7-6 with TRBJ2-3, with TRBD1 matching 7 bases. J lost 0 bases, V lost 0 bases, and 0 bases had no gene match. This CDR3 is built from 15 residues. Looked up from germline, CDR1 is SGHVS and CDR2 is FNYEAQ. CDR3 amino acids: CASSLADRSTDTQYF. In nucleotides, the CDR3 is TGTGCCAGCAGCTTAGCGGACAGGAGCACAGATACGCAGTATTTT. The variable domain in full, completed from reference TRBV7-6 and TRBJ2-3, reads GAGVSQSPRYKVTKRGQDVALRCDPISGHVSLYWYRQALGQGPEFLTYFNYEAQQDKSGLPNDRFSAERPEGSISTLTIQRTEQRDSAMYRCASSLADRSTDTQYFGPGTRLTVL.

The chain links TRBV7-9 to TRBJ2-3, with 8 bases matching TRBD1. Germline trimming cut 2 bases from V and 0 bases from J; bases unmatched to any gene: 10. Germline loops: CDR1 SEHNR, CDR2 FQNEAQ (reference sequence). There are 18 residues in the CDR3. The CDR3 reads CASSLKGQASRSTDTQYF. CDR3 DNA: TGTGCCAGCAGCTTAAAGGGACAGGCTTCTCGTAGCACAGATACGCAGTATTTT.

The chain uses TRBV19 and TRBJ1-2; possibly TRBD1 for D (5 bases). Trimming left V 7 bases short and J 4 bases short, with 16 bases between. Germline V gene data show CDR1 as LNHDA and CDR2 as SQIVND (reference sequence). CDR3 length: 14 residues. The CDR3, as DNA: TGTGCCAGTACAATGGACACGGCAAGCTATGGCTACACCTTC. It translates to CASTMDTASYGYTF.

The chain links TRBV2 to TRBJ1-1; D remains unclear. Per germline, CDR1 SNHLY and CDR2 FYNNEI. The CDR3 totals 13 residues. The ends were cut back, 3 bases at V and 10 bases at J, with 15 bases in the middle. CDR3 DNA sequence: TGTGCCAGCAGTGATATGGTCGGGCGGGGAGCTTTCTTT. This gives the protein CASSDMVGRGAFF.